This TCR beta chain was retrieved from a study of B cell selection in AIRE deficiency. V shed 6 bases, J shed 5 bases, and the junction held 10 bases outside the gene matches. CDR3 length: 15 residues. Germline loops: CDR1 SEHNR, CDR2 FQNEAQ (reference sequence). The authors' processing: Pooled conventional T cells gave about 1x10^5 patient and 130,000 to 150,000 donor TCRbeta sequences. The table came from immunoSEQ multiplex PCR; TCRdb's copy has only in-frame clones and leaves some out. That table gives V, J and clone size, and the DNA gave D and trimming. The sample carries 20,000 to 25,000 clones, about 97% recorded once. Conventional CD4 T cells were sorted as CD4+CD127+ cells.

Sequenced material: conventional CD4+ T cells sorted from PBMCs. This chain uses TRBV7-9 with TRBJ2-1; 7 bases are a match to TRBD1. The TCR sequence derives from a human donor with AIRE deficiency. CDR3 sequence (DNA): TGTGCCAGCAGGAGACCGGGACAGACTAACAATGAGCAGTTCTTC. Translation: CASRRPGQTNNEQFF. Complete variable domain (other parts from reference TRBV7-9 and TRBJ2-1): DTGVSQNPRHKITKRGQNVTFRCDPISEHNRLYWYRQTLGQGPEFLTYFQNEAQLEKSRLLSDRFSAERPKGSFSTLEIQRTEQGDSAMYLCASRRPGQTNNEQFFGPGTRLTVL.